This T cell receptor beta chain was recovered during a study of pediatric ulcerative colitis (dated by TCRdb to the late 2010s). Study-level background: Of the ulcerative colitis patients, 7 or 8 had pancolitis and two had left-sided colitis, and histology in every patient was consistent with ulcerative colitis. From 9 or 10 newly diagnosed, treatment-naive pediatric ulcerative colitis patients and four non-IBD control children, paired blood and rectal samples were collected. By Pediatric Ulcerative Colitis Activity Index, two patients had mild disease, several had moderate disease and three had acute severe colitis. The study at large found these results: Features of the rectal repertoire distinguished controls, mild-moderate colitis patients and acute severe colitis patients, and in acute severe colitis, rectal diversity was reduced because of clonal expansions. Only a few individuals were included in the healthy control group, which was small. Clonal overlap between a subject's own blood and rectum was significantly greater in ulcerative colitis patients than in controls, which suggests more T cell trafficking to inflamed tissue. A couple of rectal CDR3 clonotypes were present in all ulcerative colitis patients and in none of the controls. Because the repertoires came from total lymphocyte DNA, rare subsets such as regulatory T cells may have patterns that are not reflected. A couple of patients' blood samples yielded substantially fewer templates for technical reasons and were excluded from blood-rectal overlap analysis.

Ulcerative colitis patients had received no immunosuppressive medication before the diagnostic colonoscopy. Blood was sampled at the same time as the colonoscopy. The Wizard kit (Promega) was used to extract genomic DNA from the blood and intestinal samples. Through the immunoSEQ TRB Survey service, multiplex V and J primers were used to amplify rearranged CDR3 beta regions from genomic DNA. To keep depth equal across samples, survey-level sequencing depth of up to 500,000 reads per sample was applied. The libraries were purified and pooled, then sequenced using Illumina technology. The original pipeline was this. Productive clonality, sample overlap, pairwise scatters, CDR3 beta length, V/D/J gene usage and productiveness were assessed with immunoSEQ online tools. Calculated diversity was the number of unique rearrangements divided by total templates times 100; Shannon and Simpson indices were also computed. For principal component analysis, Z-score normalized data were analyzed with the R prcomp function and the ggbiplot package. Morisita's index was used to measure clonal overlap between blood and rectum within each subject. The source is immuneACCESS, and TCRdb retained only in-frame sequences with V and J called. Part of the clones is not carried over; for the studies checked, unresolved V genes explain less than half of this, and the remainder is unexplained. V and J calls and clone size are those listed in that table; D and trimming were worked out from the DNA. Here the sample has roughly 30,000 clones; roughly 78% occur a single time. The ten largest clones add up to 4% to 5.5% of the sample.

As concerns this clone: What this receptor recognizes is not known. No much larger clone is present one base from it, and per-base qualities are unavailable. Other DNA sequences in the same sample also yield this CDR3.

V loses 2 bases of germline sequence and J loses 7 bases, and the interval between the two ends is 5 bases. CDR3 length: 11 amino acids, cysteine to phenylalanine. CDR3 DNA only is kept here, 33 bases in frame from base 1. The germline V gene gives CDR1 as MNHEY and CDR2 as SVGAGI. The V and J segments used are TRBV6-5 and TRBJ1-1; the D gene identity is not certain. The source of this sequence is a boy between 10 and 17 years old with severe ulcerative colitis. Sequencing used blood. The nucleotide sequence is TGTGCCAGCAGTTACGGCTTTGAAGCTTTCTTT. Its translation is CASSYGFEAFF.